Sequencing of this TCR beta chain was carried out in a study of blood T cell repertoires in COVID-19. Assay used: immunoSEQ multiplex PCR; TCRdb lists only in-frame clones, some missing. The sample has 45,000 to 65,000 clones; 84% are singletons. The ends were cut back, 5 bases at V and 0 bases at J, with 13 bases in the middle. The CDR3 runs to 16 residues. Germline loops: CDR1 LGHDT, CDR2 YNNKEL (reference sequence). This clone was seen once. The sample was peripheral blood. The source of this sequence is a woman aged 80 or over with acute or convalescent COVID-19. The chain joins TRBV3-1 (or the pseudogene TRBV3-2) to TRBJ2-2; possible D gene TRBD1, 5 bases. This CDR3 reads CASSERWGANTGELFF. CDR3 in DNA: TGTGCCAGCAGCGAAAGGTGGGGCGCGAACACCGGGGAGCTGTTTTTT.